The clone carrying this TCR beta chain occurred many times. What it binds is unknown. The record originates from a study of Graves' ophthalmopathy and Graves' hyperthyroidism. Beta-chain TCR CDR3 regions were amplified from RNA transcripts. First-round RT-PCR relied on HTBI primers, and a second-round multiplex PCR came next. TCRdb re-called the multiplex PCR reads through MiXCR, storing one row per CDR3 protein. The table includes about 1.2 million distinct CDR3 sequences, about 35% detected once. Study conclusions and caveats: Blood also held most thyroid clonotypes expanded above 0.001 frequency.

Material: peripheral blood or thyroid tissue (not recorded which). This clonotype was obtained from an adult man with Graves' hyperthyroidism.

The CDR3 spells CASSNPGATNEKLFF. The CDR3 DNA follows: TGTGCCAGCAGCAACCCGGGAGCAACTAATGAAAAACTGTTTTTT. The V and J genes are TRBV7-9 and TRBJ1-4; the D is unclear. The CDR3 consists of 15 residues. Trimming pared 5 bases from V and 0 bases from J, leaving 10 bases between. Germline values: CDR1 SEHNR, CDR2 FQNEAQ (reference sequence).